The source of this T cell receptor (beta chain) is a study of blood T cells in healthy people across ages. V gave up 6 bases and J gave up 6 bases; unmatched junction bases: 8. Germline-derived CDR1 and CDR2 are MNHNY and SVGAGI (reference sequence). This CDR3 contains 14 residues. Researchers collected roughly 10 milliliters of peripheral blood from every single donor. Study-wide findings and caveats: PBMC samples, being unsorted, prevented any conclusive comparison of naive and antigen-experienced cells.

A note on this clonotype: Antigen unknown.

Alongside a J-beta primer mix, a sample-barcoded 5' primer served in a second PCR lasting roughly 7 to 11 cycles. Each CDR3 protein gets one entry after TCRdb re-called the 5' RACE reads with MiXCR. The data show under 2,000,000 distinct CDR3 sequences, with roughly 49% seen just once and around 2.1% held by the top ten. The clonotype comes from a woman in her thirties or forties in good health. Specimen: blood. V and J are TRBV6-6 and TRBJ1-1; 9 bases line up with TRBD1. CDR3 in DNA: TGTGCCAGCAGCTACCGGGACAGGGAGGCTGAAGCTTTCTTT. Its translation is CASSYRDREAEAFF.